This is a list of T cell receptor beta chains from one sample in a study of OX40 agonist ivuxolimab in advanced cancers. The method was immunoSEQ multiplex PCR; TCRdb's version includes in-frame clones alone and lacks a portion of them. The sample consists of 70,000 to 85,000 clones, 88% of them appearing once. The material sequenced was CD4+ or CD8+ T cells sorted from blood, taken in a trial of the OX40 agonist ivuxolimab. The receptors originated from an adult with an advanced solid tumor such as melanoma, head and neck, liver or kidney cancer. The CDR3 runs from the conserved cysteine through the conserved F or W. Each record gives: D gene, CDR3 length, clone size, V gene, J gene, CDR3 DNA, CDR3 protein. D genes are given only for firm matches. A row's size may be missing; if present it is once, few, many or a size class.

TRBD1,13,-,TRBV18,TRBJ1-1,TGTGCCAGCTCGAGGGATGACAGGGGCGAAGCTTTCTTT,CASSRDDRGEAFF
TRBD1,13,once,TRBV6-5,TRBJ1-3,TGTGCCAGCAGTGGGACAGTGGAGCACACCATATATTTT,CASSGTVEHTIYF
-,12,-,TRBV11-1,TRBJ2-7,TGTGCCAGCAGCTTCTTGGGGTACGAGCAGTACTTC,CASSFLGYEQYF
-,15,-,TRBV7-2,TRBJ2-5,TGTGCCAGCAGTAATGGTTCGCCGGGTAAGAGTACCCAGTACTTC,CASSNGSPGKSTQYF
-,16,-,TRBV21-1,TRBJ1-2,TGTGCCAGCAGCACCTTCGGACAGCCCGATAACTATGGCTACACCTTC,CASSTFGQPDNYGYTF
-,15,-,TRBV6-7,TRBJ2-1,TGTGCCAGCAGTTACTCGAGGCCCTCCTACAATGAGCAGTTCTTC,CASSYSRPSYNEQFF
TRBD1,15,-,TRBV7-2,TRBJ2-2,TGTGCCAGCAGCTTACGACAGGGGGACACCGGGGAGCTGTTTTTT,CASSLRQGDTGELFF
-,14,-,TRBV19,TRBJ1-2,TGTGCCAGTAGTATCGGGGGACGGGCCTATGGCTACACCTTC,CASSIGGRAYGYTF
TRBD1,16,-,TRBV5-1,TRBJ2-3,TGCGCCAGCAGCTTGGGAAGGGACAGATACACAGATACGCAGTATTTT,CASSLGRDRYTDTQYF
TRBD2,15,few,TRBV5-1,TRBJ2-5,TGCGCCAGCAGAACTAGCGGGAGGGCCGAGGAGACCCAGTACTTC,CASRTSGRAEETQYF
-,14,-,TRBV7-3,TRBJ2-5,TGTGCCAGCAGCTTAAATTCGTACCAAGAGACCCAGTACTTC,CASSLNSYQETQYF
TRBD1,15,-,TRBV19,TRBJ1-3,TGTGCCAGTGCGCCCGGGACAGGGCTTGGAAACACCATATATTTT,CASAPGTGLGNTIYF
-,13,-,TRBV18,TRBJ1-1,TGTGCCAGCTCACCAACCCGGAACACTGAAGCTTTCTTT,CASSPTRNTEAFF
TRBD1,13,-,TRBV7-9,TRBJ1-2,TGTGCCAGCAGCTTGGGCCAGGGGGCTGGCTACACCTTC,CASSLGQGAGYTF
-,13,-,TRBV7-2,TRBJ1-5,TGTGCCAGCAGCCGTAATAGCAATCAGCCCCAGCATTTT,CASSRNSNQPQHF
-,12,-,TRBV29-1,TRBJ2-5,TGCAGCGTTGTCCGCAGCCAAGAGACCCAGTACTTC,CSVVRSQETQYF